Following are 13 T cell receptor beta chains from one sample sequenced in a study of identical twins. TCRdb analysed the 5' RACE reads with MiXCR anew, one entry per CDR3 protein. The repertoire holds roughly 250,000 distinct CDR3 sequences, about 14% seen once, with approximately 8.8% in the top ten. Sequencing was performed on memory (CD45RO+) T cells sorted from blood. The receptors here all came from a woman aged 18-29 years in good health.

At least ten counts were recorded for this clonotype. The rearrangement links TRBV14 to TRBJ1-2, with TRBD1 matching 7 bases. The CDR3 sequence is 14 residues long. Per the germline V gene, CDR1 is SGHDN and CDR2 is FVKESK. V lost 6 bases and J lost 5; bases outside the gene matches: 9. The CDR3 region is CASSTGQNLYGYTF. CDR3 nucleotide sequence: TGTGCCAGCAGTACGGGACAGAATCTTTATGGCTACACCTTC.

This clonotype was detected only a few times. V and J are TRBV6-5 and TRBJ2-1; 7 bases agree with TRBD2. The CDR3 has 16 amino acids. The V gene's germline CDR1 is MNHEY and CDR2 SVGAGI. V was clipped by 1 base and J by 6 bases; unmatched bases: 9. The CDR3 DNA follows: TGTGCCAGCAGTTACTGGACACAGCGGGGCCCCAATGAGCAGTTCTTC. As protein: CASSYWTQRGPNEQFF.

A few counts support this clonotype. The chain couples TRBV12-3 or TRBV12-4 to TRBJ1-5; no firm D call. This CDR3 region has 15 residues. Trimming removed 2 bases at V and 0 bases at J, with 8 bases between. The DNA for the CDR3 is TGTGCCAGCAGTTTAAGGTGGGCTAGCAATCAGCCCCAGCATTTT. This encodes CASSLRWASNQPQHF.

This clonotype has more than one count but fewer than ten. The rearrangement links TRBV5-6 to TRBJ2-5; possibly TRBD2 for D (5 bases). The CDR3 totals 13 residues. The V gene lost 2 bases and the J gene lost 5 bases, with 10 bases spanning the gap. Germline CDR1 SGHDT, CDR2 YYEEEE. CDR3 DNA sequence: TGTGCCAGCAGCTTTCTAGCACGGGAGACCCAGTACTTC. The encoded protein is CASSFLARETQYF.

The CDR3 loop reads CASSQQGIRDEQYF. CDR3 sequence (DNA): TGTGCCAGCTCACAACAGGGGATAAGGGACGAGCAGTACTTC. This chain links TRBV18 with TRBJ2-7, with 7 bases fitting TRBD1. From germline, CDR1 is KGHSH and CDR2 LQKENI. V shed 4 bases and J 5 bases; nucleotides not matched to a gene: 8. The CDR3 spans 14 residues.

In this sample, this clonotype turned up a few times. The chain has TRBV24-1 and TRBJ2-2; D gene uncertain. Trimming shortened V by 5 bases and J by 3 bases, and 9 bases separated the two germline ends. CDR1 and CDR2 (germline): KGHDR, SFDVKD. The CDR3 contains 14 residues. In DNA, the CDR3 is TGTGCCACCAGTGGCAGTCAAGACACCGGGGAGCTGTTTTTT. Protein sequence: CATSGSQDTGELFF.

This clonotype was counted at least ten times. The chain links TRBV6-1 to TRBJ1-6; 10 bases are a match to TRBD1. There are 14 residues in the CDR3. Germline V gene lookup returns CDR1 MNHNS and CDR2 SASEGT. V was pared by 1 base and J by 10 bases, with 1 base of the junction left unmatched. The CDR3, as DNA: TGTGCCAGCAGTGAAGGGGACAGGGGCTCACCCCTCCACTTT. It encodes CASSEGDRGSPLHF.

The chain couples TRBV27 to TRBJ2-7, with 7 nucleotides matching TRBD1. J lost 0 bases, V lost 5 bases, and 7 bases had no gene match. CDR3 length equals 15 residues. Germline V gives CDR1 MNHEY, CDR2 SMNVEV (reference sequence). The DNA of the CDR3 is TGTGCCAGCAGTCAACAAAGGGACAGCTCCTACGAGCAGTACTTC. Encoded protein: CASSQQRDSSYEQYF.

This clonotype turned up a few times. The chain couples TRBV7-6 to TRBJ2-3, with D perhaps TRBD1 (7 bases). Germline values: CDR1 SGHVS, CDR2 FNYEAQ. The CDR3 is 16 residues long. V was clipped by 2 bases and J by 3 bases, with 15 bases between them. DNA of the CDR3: TGTGCCAGCAGCTTACTTCCCAGGGGGGTGACAGATACGCAGTATTTT. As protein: CASSLLPRGVTDTQYF.

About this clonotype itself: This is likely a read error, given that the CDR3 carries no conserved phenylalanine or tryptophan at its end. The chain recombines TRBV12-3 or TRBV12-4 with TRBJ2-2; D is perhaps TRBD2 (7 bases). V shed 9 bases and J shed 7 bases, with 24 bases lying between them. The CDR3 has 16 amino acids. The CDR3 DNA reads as TGTGCCAGTTCAACCGGGGGGCCCCGGGGGAACGGGGAGCTGTTTTTA. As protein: CASSTGGPRGNGELFL.

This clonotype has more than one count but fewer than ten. The CDR3 sequence is CASSIQGQISYEQYF. The CDR3 coding sequence is TGTGCCAGCAGTATACAGGGACAGATATCCTACGAGCAGTACTTC. This rearrangement joins TRBV6-5 to TRBJ2-7, with TRBD1 identical over 7 bases. The CDR3 covers 15 residues. Germline assignment: CDR1 MNHEY and CDR2 SVGAGI. J lost 1 base, V lost 5 bases, and 8 bases had no gene match.

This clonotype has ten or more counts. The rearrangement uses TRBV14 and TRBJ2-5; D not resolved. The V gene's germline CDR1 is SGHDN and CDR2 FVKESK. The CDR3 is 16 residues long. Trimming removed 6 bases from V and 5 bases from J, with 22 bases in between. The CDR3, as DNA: TGTGCCAGCAGTCAACTCCGACAATCTGGGCGGGAGACCCAGTACTTC. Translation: CASSQLRQSGRETQYF.

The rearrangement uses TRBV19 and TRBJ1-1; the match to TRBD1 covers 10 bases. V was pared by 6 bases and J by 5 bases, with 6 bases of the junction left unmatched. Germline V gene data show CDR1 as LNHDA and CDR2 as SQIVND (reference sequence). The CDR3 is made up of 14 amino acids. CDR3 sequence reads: CASRAGQGYTEAFF. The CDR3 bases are TGTGCCAGTAGAGCGGGACAGGGGTATACTGAAGCTTTCTTT. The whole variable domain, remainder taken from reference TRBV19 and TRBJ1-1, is DGGITQSPKYLFRKEGQNVTLSCEQNLNHDAMYWYRQDPGQGLRLIYYSQIVNDFQKGDIAEGYSVSREKKESFPLTVTSAQKNPTAFYLCASRAGQGYTEAFFGQGTRLTVV.